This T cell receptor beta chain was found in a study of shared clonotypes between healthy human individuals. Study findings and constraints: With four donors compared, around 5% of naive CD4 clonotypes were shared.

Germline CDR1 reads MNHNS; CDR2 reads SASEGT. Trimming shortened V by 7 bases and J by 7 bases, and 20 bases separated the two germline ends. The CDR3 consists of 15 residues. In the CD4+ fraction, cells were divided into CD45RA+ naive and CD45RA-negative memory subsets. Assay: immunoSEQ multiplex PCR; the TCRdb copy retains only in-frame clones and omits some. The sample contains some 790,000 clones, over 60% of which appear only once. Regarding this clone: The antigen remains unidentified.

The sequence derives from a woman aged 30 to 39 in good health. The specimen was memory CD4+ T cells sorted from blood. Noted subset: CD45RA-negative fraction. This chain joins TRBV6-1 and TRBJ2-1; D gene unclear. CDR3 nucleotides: TGTGCCAGCACCCCCCTCTGGGGTATATTTAATGAGCAGTTCTTC. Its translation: CASTPLWGIFNEQFF.